This TCR beta chain was captured by sequencing in a study of regulatory T cells in long-lasting Graves disease. The time point here: newly diagnosed GD, antithyroid drugs for less than 3 months. Extracted RNA from PBMCs served as the source of the TCR library. Building the TCR beta libraries relied on iRepertoire HTBI primers, and CDR3 regions underwent Arm-PCR. MiXCR was run by TCRdb on the multiplex PCR reads, yielding one entry per CDR3 protein. The sample contains approximately 470,000 distinct CDR3 sequences, around 15% of which appear only once. This clonotype occurred many times. Trimming took off 0 bases at V and 4 bases at J, with 9 bases between the two ends. Germline V gene sequence: CDR1 SGHAT, CDR2 FQNNGV. The CDR3 is 14 residues long. These data were also reused for a study on T cells in Graves' hyperthyroidism and ophthalmopathy.

This sequence joins TRBV11-2 and TRBJ1-2; no reliable D call. The sample here was peripheral blood mononuclear cells (PBMCs), taken at new diagnosis, from a patient treated with antithyroid drugs. This clonotype originated in a man in his forties with Graves disease. CDR3 loop: CASSLDLVLYGYTF. The CDR3 nucleotides read TGTGCCAGCAGCTTAGATCTGGTTCTCTATGGCTACACCTTC.